This entry is about one T cell receptor beta chain. This sample is drawn from a study of blood T cell repertoires in COVID-19. About the research overall: PBMCs, B-cell-depleted T cells, or T cells provided the cDNA or gDNA that made up the material.

Germline values: CDR1 SSHAT, CDR2 FNYEAQ (reference sequence). Trimming shortened V by 0 bases and J by 4 bases, and 12 bases separated the two germline ends. This CDR3 comprises 15 residues. Method: immunoSEQ multiplex PCR; TCRdb's copy keeps in-frame clones and lacks some. The data hold almost 400,000 clones, with approximately 87% observed a single time. Sample: PBMCs or T cells enriched from blood (not recorded which). This TCR derives from a woman aged 25-40 years with acute COVID-19. The gene calls are TRBV7-7 and TRBJ1-2; D unresolved. CDR3 DNA sequence: TGTGCCAGCAGCTTAGCGGCTTTGGGGAGCTATGGCTACACCTTC. Its protein is CASSLAALGSYGYTF.